A single sample is the source of the 26 T cell receptor beta chains below, sequenced in a study of T cells in Graves' hyperthyroidism and ophthalmopathy (dated by TCRdb to 2018 to 2020). Libraries were constructed by multiplex PCR. The data were produced on an Illumina HiSeq 2000. Amplification of TCR beta CDR3 regions was carried out from RNA transcripts. A first-round RT-PCR of the TCR CDR3 used the HTBI primer set with the Qiagen OneStep RT-PCR kit. Using fastp trimming at Q25 and MiXCR clonotype assembly, TCRdb reanalyzed the public sequencing data and kept in-frame beta chains. Merged by CDR3 protein, the rows form single entries marked with the most common genes and DNA. Across this sample there are approximately 260,000 distinct CDR3 sequences, with roughly 15% seen only once. The biggest ten clones account for about 30% of the sample. The material sequenced was blood. The receptors were gathered from a woman between 50 and 59 years old with Graves' hyperthyroidism that later progressed to Graves' ophthalmopathy.

This clonotype turned up a few times. The chain couples TRBV5-6 to TRBJ1-3, with a weak D call TRBD1 (5 bases). Trimming removed 3 bases at V and 0 bases at J, with 10 bases between. Germline V gene data show CDR1 as SGHDT and CDR2 as YYEEEE. The CDR3 has 15 residues. CDR3 DNA sequence: TGTGCCAGCAGCTATTACAGGAACTCTGGAAACACCATATATTTT. Encoded protein: CASSYYRNSGNTIYF.

This clonotype has ten or more counts. The chain links TRBV7-3 to TRBJ2-3; TRBD1 might be the D (6 bases). Germline V CDR1 and CDR2: SGHTA, FQGTGA. The CDR3 totals 16 residues. Trimming took 5 bases from V and 1 from J, leaving 16 bases between them. CDR3 loop: CASSHPLGGGTDTQYF. The DNA of the CDR3 is TGTGCCAGCAGCCACCCCCTTGGGGGCGGCACAGATACGCAGTATTTT. Variable domain in full (rest from reference TRBV7-3 and TRBJ2-3): GAGVSQTPSNKVTEKGKYVELRCDPISGHTALYWYRQSLGQGPEFLIYFQGTGAADDSGLPNDRFFAVRPEGSVSTLKIQRTERGDSAVYLCASSHPLGGGTDTQYFGPGTRLTVL.

The sample holds a few counts of this clonotype. The CDR3: CASSSGSLAGKETQYF. CDR3 DNA sequence: TGCGCCAGCAGCTCGGGTTCGTTGGCGGGCAAAGAGACCCAGTACTTC. The V gene is TRBV5-1, the J gene TRBJ2-5; the D gene is possibly TRBD2 (5 bases). V shed 3 bases and J shed 3 bases, with 18 bases lying between them. Germline V gives CDR1 SGHRS, CDR2 YFSETQ. The CDR3 sequence is 16 residues long.

This clonotype was seen at least ten times. This rearrangement joins TRBV11-2 to TRBJ1-2; weak D call: TRBD1 (6 bases). The germline CDR1 and CDR2 sequences are SGHAT and FQNNGV. This CDR3 has 13 amino acids. V lost 5 bases and J 8 bases, leaving 15 bases between the germline ends. The CDR3 DNA follows: TGTGCCAGCAGCCGTACAGGGTGGAACGGCTACACCTTC. Its protein product is CASSRTGWNGYTF.

This chain joins TRBV4-1 and TRBJ2-3, with 9 bases aligning to TRBD2. The CDR3 is 15 amino acids. Germline lookup yields CDR1 MGHRA and CDR2 YSYEKL. J was trimmed by 6 bases and V by 1 base; bases with no gene match: 5. The CDR3 is CASSQAYTSGDTQYF. CDR3 DNA: TGCGCCAGCAGCCAAGCCTATACTAGCGGGGATACGCAGTATTTT.

The rearrangement uses TRBV29-1 and TRBJ2-7; D possibly uses TRBD1 or TRBD2 (5 bases each). V was clipped by 6 bases and J by 0 bases, with 12 bases between them. The germline V gene encodes CDR1 SQVTM and CDR2 ANQGSEA. CDR3 length: 13 amino acids. CDR3 coding DNA: TGCAGCGTCGGGACGGAACTCTCCTACGAGCAGTACTTC. Its protein is CSVGTELSYEQYF.

This clonotype was counted at least ten times. The chain has TRBV12-3 or TRBV12-4 and TRBJ2-5, with 7 positions matching TRBD1. The ends lost 6 bases at V and 5 bases at J; junction bases unmatched: 9. The CDR3 totals 14 residues. The CDR3 DNA reads as TGTGCCAGCAGCTCGACAGGGTTTCGGGAGACCCAGTACTTC. This translates into CASSSTGFRETQYF.

This clonotype was counted ten times or more. This chain links TRBV5-6 with TRBJ2-3; 8 positions agree with TRBD2. The CDR3 covers 14 residues. With V trimmed by 0 bases and J by 5 bases, 2 bases remained unmatched. Germline loops: CDR1 SGHDT, CDR2 YYEEEE. CDR3 loop: CASSLVLAGDTQYF. As DNA, the CDR3 is TGTGCCAGCAGCTTGGTCCTAGCGGGAGATACGCAGTATTTT.

The chain employs TRBV9 and TRBJ1-6; the D is unclear. V lost 4 bases and J lost 3, with 2 bases in between. The CDR3 covers 12 residues. CDR1 is SGDLS and CDR2 is YYNGEE in the germline V gene. CDR3 in DNA: TGTGCCAGCAGCCTCTATAATTCACCCCTCCACTTT. It encodes CASSLYNSPLHF. Full variable domain (rest looked up from reference TRBV9 and TRBJ1-6): DSGVTQTPKHLITATGQRVTLRCSPRSGDLSVYWYQQSLDQGLQFLIQYYNGEERAKGNILERFSAQQFPDLHSELNLSSLELGDSALYFCASSLYNSPLHFGNGTRLTVT.

The sample holds many counts of this clonotype. The CDR3 nucleotides are TGTGCCTGGACACAGAGCGGGAGTGTGCAGTTCTTC. It translates to CAWTQSGSVQFF. The chain uses TRBV30 and TRBJ2-1; 8 bases are shared with TRBD2. Germline CDR1 and CDR2: GTSNPN and SVGIG (reference sequence). Trimming took 4 bases from V and 12 from J; bases not matched to a gene: 8. The CDR3 has 12 amino acids. The full variable domain, its missing parts supplied by reference TRBV30 and TRBJ2-1, is SQTIHQWPATLVQPVGSPLSLECTVEGTSNPNLYWYRQAAGRGLQLLFYSVGIGQISSEVPQNLSASRPQDRQFILSSKKLLLSDSGFYLCAWTQSGSVQFFGPGTRLTVL.

There are many counts of this clonotype. The V gene is TRBV6-2 or TRBV6-3, the J gene TRBJ2-2; 7 bases match TRBD1. The V and J ends lost 0 bases and 0 bases, in that order; junction bases with no gene match: 4. CDR1 and CDR2 (germline): MNHEY, SVGEGT. The CDR3 covers 17 residues. CDR3 amino acids: CASSYSTGTANTGELFF. DNA of the CDR3: TGTGCCAGCAGTTACTCGACGGGGACAGCGAACACCGGGGAGCTGTTTTTT.

Turning to this clonotype: This may arise from a read error, as a much more abundant clone is one base away. The chain uses TRBV20-1 and TRBJ1-2, with D hard to call. This CDR3 spans 12 amino acids. Germline V gives CDR1 DFQATT, CDR2 SNEGSKA (reference sequence). The CDR3 here is CGASESYYGYTF. The CDR3 coding sequence is TGCGGTGCTAGTGAGTCTTATTATGGCTACACCTTC.

This clonotype has at least ten counts. The J gene is TRBJ2-7, the V gene TRBV12-3 or TRBV12-4, with D perhaps matching TRBD2 (6 bases). This CDR3 has 15 residues. Trimming stripped 1 base from V and 6 bases from J, with 16 bases between. The DNA for the CDR3 is TGTGCCAGCAGTTTAGAGGCGGGAATTCTGGTCGAGCAGTACTTC. This sequence encodes CASSLEAGILVEQYF.

The table lists this clonotype with a few counts. The chain recombines TRBV9 with TRBJ2-2; 7 positions match TRBD1. The J segment lost 4 bases and the V segment lost 7 bases, leaving 7 bases of the junction unmatched. This CDR3 has 14 amino acids. Germline V lookup: CDR1 SGDLS, CDR2 YYNGEE. CDR3 nucleotide sequence: TGTGCCAGCTCTCGACAGGGTATCACCGGGGAGCTGTTTTTT. This codes for CASSRQGITGELFF.

The gene calls are TRBV14 and TRBJ1-2; 7 bases fit TRBD1. CDR1 is SGHDN and CDR2 is FVKESK in the germline V gene. The CDR3 loop spans 13 amino acids. Trimming cost V 5 bases and J 8 bases; bases outside gene matches: 8. CDR3 bases: TGTGCCAGCAGCAGGGGACAGACCTTGGGCTACACCTTC. Residues: CASSRGQTLGYTF. Full variable domain (outside the CDR3, taken from reference TRBV14 and TRBJ1-2): EAGVTQFPSHSVIEKGQTVTLRCDPISGHDNLYWYRRVMGKEIKFLLHFVKESKQDESGMPNNRFLAERTGGTYSTLKVQPAELEDSGVYFCASSRGQTLGYTFGSGTRLTVV.

V gene TRBV9 combines with J gene TRBJ2-1, with D perhaps TRBD2 (6 bases). CDR3 length equals 14 residues. Germline loops: CDR1 SGDLS, CDR2 YYNGEE. Trimming stripped 3 bases from V and 4 bases from J, with 11 bases between. The CDR3 spells CASSGGLHYNEQFF. DNA of the CDR3: TGTGCCAGCAGCGGGGGACTCCATTACAATGAGCAGTTCTTC.

This clonotype was picked up many times. The chain is built from TRBV12-3 or TRBV12-4 and TRBJ2-1; 14 bases are shared with TRBD2. The CDR3 has 16 amino acids. V gave up 3 bases and J gave up 4 bases; unmatched junction bases: 2. The CDR3 is CASSFGTSGGYNEQFF. The CDR3 DNA reads TGTGCCAGCAGTTTTGGGACTAGCGGGGGATACAATGAGCAGTTCTTC.

This clonotype showed up many times. The V call is TRBV28, the J call TRBJ2-2, with no clear D. The CDR3 has 15 residues. The germline gives CDR1 MDHEN, CDR2 SYDVKM. V was clipped by 3 bases and J by 6 bases, with 14 bases between them. In DNA, the CDR3 is TGTGCCAGCAGTTTCGACCTAGTAATCCCCGGGGAGCTGTTTTTT. Translated, it gives CASSFDLVIPGELFF.

The V and J genes are TRBV28 and TRBJ2-7; 9 bases map to TRBD2. Germline V gene data show CDR1 as MDHEN and CDR2 as SYDVKM. The CDR3 has 13 amino acids. The junction had 2 bases not matched to a gene; V was cut back by 6 bases and J by 2 bases. DNA for the CDR3: TGTGCCAGCAGGCTAGCGGGACCCTACGAGCAGTACTTC. This encodes CASRLAGPYEQYF.

This clonotype occurred many times. The chain uses TRBV12-3 or TRBV12-4 and TRBJ2-3; D possibly corresponds to TRBD2 (5 bases). The CDR3 contains 14 residues. The V gene lost 3 bases and the J gene lost 4 bases, with 11 bases spanning the gap. The CDR3 is CASSFGVGADTQYF. The CDR3 region has the DNA TGTGCCAGCAGTTTCGGTGTGGGAGCAGATACGCAGTATTTT.

This clonotype was seen many times. J is TRBJ2-1 and V is TRBV7-9; 9 positions match TRBD2. Unmatched junction bases numbered 9, after V lost 4 bases and J lost 8 bases. The CDR3 runs 15 residues. Looked up from germline, CDR1 is SEHNR and CDR2 is FQNEAQ (reference sequence). This CDR3 reads CASSSPTSGLHEQFF. CDR3 DNA sequence: TGTGCCAGCAGCTCCCCGACTAGCGGTCTACATGAGCAGTTCTTC.

This clonotype was seen ten or more times. This chain links TRBV18 with TRBJ1-4; TRBD1 matches at 7 bases. Trimming removed 4 bases from V and 8 bases from J; junction bases left unmatched: 7. This CDR3 has 14 residues. Germline V gene sequence: CDR1 KGHSH, CDR2 LQKENI. CDR3 region: CASSQQGLLEKLFF. In nucleotides, the CDR3 is TGTGCCAGCTCACAACAGGGGTTACTGGAAAAACTGTTTTTT.

The J gene is TRBJ2-1, the V gene TRBV18; D not resolved. Germline CDR1 KGHSH, CDR2 LQKENI. Trimming shortened V by 4 bases and J by 0 bases, and 13 bases separated the two germline ends. The CDR3 extends over 16 amino acids. CDR3 residues: CASSRNTFSSYNEQFF. CDR3 coding DNA: TGTGCCAGCTCACGAAACACGTTTAGCTCCTACAATGAGCAGTTCTTC.

This clonotype was observed a handful of times. The chain couples TRBV7-6 to TRBJ2-3, with a possible D match to TRBD1 (6 bases). The CDR3 extends over 17 amino acids. Germline V lookup: CDR1 SGHVS, CDR2 FNYEAQ. Trimming left V 0 bases short and J 4 bases short, with 17 bases between. Here the CDR3 DNA reads TGTGCCAGCAGCTTAGCGAATCACAGGGCAGGAGCAGATACGCAGTATTTT. It encodes CASSLANHRAGADTQYF.

The rearrangement links TRBV20-1 to TRBJ1-5, with TRBD1 identical over 7 bases. V shed 3 bases, J shed 6 bases, and the junction held 8 bases outside the gene matches. Germline loops: CDR1 DFQATT, CDR2 SNEGSKA (reference sequence). This CDR3 has 14 amino acids. The chain's CDR3 is CSASGGQQSQPQHF. The CDR3 region has the DNA TGCAGTGCTAGTGGGGGACAGCAGAGTCAGCCCCAGCATTTT.

The chain joins TRBV6-1 to TRBJ1-1; D gene ambiguous. The length of the CDR3 is 10 residues. CDR1 MNHNS and CDR2 SASEGT come from the germline V gene. The V and J ends lost 7 bases and 11 bases respectively, with 11 bases between them. The CDR3 loop is CASTDNEAFF. In DNA form, the CDR3 reads TGTGCCAGCACCGACAACGAGGCTTTCTTT.